Listed below are T cell receptor beta chains from one sample, sequenced in a study of cytomegalovirus exposure and HLA in healthy donors. Assay used: immunoSEQ multiplex PCR; TCRdb lists only in-frame clones, some missing. The table has over 150,000 clones, about 78% seen once. Specimen: PBMCs. The origin of the receptors is a woman aged 45-60 years in good health and CMV-seropositive. Each CDR3 is given with its conserved first and last residue. A D gene is named only where the DNA matches it firmly. Clone sizes are given selectively: once, few, many, or a class where the clone is expanded.

>TRBV13|TRBJ2-5|TRBD2|-
CASSFGSGGYKGTQYF
TGTGCCAGCAGCTTCGGAAGCGGGGGGTATAAAGGGACCCAGTACTTC
>TRBV7-9|TRBJ1-1|-|-
CASSRAPQGNTEAFF
TGTGCCAGCAGCCGAGCACCGCAGGGGAACACTGAAGCTTTCTTT
>TRBV29-1|TRBJ2-6|TRBD1|-
CSVRGGPTSGANVLTF
TGCAGCGTCCGAGGGGGCCCTACCTCTGGGGCCAACGTCCTGACTTTC
>TRBV6-5|TRBJ1-1|-|-
CASRNDRRLNTEAFF
TGTGCCAGCAGGAACGACAGGAGACTGAACACTGAAGCTTTCTTT
>TRBV5-1|TRBJ1-3|-|-
CASSLDRASSGNTIYF
TGCGCCAGCAGCTTGGACAGGGCATCCTCTGGAAACACCATATATTTT
>TRBV19|TRBJ1-5|-|-
CASSIDGKRNQPQHF
TGTGCCAGTAGTATAGACGGGAAGAGGAATCAGCCCCAGCATTTT
>TRBV2|TRBJ2-5|TRBD2|-
CASARDRAGGETQYF
TGTGCCAGCGCGCGCGATAGAGCGGGGGGGGAGACCCAGTACTTC
>TRBV30|TRBJ2-3|TRBD2|-
CAWSTSGSTDTQYF
TGTGCCTGGAGTACTAGCGGAAGCACAGATACGCAGTATTTT
>TRBV6-1|TRBJ2-7|TRBD1|-
CASTRQGYNYEQYF
TGTGCCAGCACACGACAGGGGTATAACTACGAGCAGTACTTC
>TRBV2|TRBJ2-5|-|-
CASSERARRVSETQYF
TGTGCCAGCAGTGAAAGGGCTAGGCGGGTTTCAGAGACCCAGTACTTC
>TRBV4-1|TRBJ1-1|-|once
CASSQEGRGTEAFF
TGCGCCAGCAGCCAAGAGGGACGGGGGACTGAAGCTTTCTTT
>TRBV10-3|TRBJ2-7|-|-
CAISESTLGGDEQYF
TGTGCCATCAGTGAGTCGACCCTCGGAGGGGACGAGCAGTACTTC
>TRBV7-8|TRBJ1-6|-|-
CASSSNRGGSYNSPLHF
TGTGCCAGCAGCTCCAACCGGGGAGGGTCCTATAATTCACCCCTCCACTTT
>TRBV6-6|TRBJ2-2|-|-
CASSYVGGPDGELFF
TGTGCCAGCAGTTACGTCGGGGGGCCTGACGGGGAGCTGTTTTTT
>TRBV6-5|TRBJ1-1|-|-
CASRPSGGGTEAFF
TGTGCCAGCAGGCCGAGCGGGGGAGGGACTGAAGCTTTCTTT
>TRBV2|TRBJ1-2|TRBD1|-
CAIGTVYGYTF
TGTGCCATCGGGACAGTCTATGGCTACACCTTC
>TRBV2|TRBJ1-5|-|-
CASSGSVSVQPQHF
TGTGCCAGCAGTGGGTCGGTTAGTGTTCAGCCCCAGCATTTT
>TRBV18|TRBJ2-2|-|-
CASSPWTAPNTGELFF
TGTGCCAGCTCACCATGGACAGCACCGAACACCGGGGAGCTGTTTTTT
>TRBV7-6|TRBJ2-5|-|-
CASSFTRTGETQYF
TGTGCCAGCAGCTTCACACGGACTGGGGAGACCCAGTACTTC
>TRBV18|TRBJ1-3|TRBD1|-
CASSRTGDNTIYF
TGTGCCAGCTCCCGGACAGGGGACAACACCATATATTTT